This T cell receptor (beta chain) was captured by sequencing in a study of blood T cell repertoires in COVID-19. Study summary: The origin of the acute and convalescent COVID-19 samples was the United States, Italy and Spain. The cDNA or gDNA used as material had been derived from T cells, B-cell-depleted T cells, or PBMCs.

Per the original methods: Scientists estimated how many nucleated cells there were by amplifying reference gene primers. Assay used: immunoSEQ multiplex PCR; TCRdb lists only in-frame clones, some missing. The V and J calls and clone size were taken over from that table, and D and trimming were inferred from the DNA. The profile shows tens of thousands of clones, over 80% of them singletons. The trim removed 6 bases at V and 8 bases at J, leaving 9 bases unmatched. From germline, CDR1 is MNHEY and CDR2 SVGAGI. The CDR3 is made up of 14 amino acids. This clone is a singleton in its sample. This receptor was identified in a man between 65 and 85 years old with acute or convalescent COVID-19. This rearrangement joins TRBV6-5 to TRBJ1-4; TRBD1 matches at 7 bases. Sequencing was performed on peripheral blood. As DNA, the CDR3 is TGTGCCAGCAGGCCGACAGGGAGCGGGGAAAAACTGTTTTTT. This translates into CASRPTGSGEKLFF.